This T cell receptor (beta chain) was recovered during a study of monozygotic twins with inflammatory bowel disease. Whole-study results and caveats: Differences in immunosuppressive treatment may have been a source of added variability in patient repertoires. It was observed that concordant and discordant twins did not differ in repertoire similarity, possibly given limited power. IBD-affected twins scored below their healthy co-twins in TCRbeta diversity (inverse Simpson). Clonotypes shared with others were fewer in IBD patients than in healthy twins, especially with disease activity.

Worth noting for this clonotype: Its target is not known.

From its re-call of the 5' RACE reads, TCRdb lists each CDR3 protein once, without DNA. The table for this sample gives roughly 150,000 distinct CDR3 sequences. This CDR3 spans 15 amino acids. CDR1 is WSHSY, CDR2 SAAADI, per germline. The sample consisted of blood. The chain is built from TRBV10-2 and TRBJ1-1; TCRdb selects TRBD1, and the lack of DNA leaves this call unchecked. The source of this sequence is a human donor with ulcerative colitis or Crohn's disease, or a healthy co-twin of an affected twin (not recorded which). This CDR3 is CASSPPGQGWTEAFF.